Below are 2 T cell receptor beta chains sequenced from a single sample in a study of T cells in tuberculosis (dated by TCRdb to the late 2010s). The sample's time point label, decoded: new active TB diagnosis, blood taken before or within 7 days of starting treatment. Libraries were made using the immunoSEQ multiplex PCR assay. In TCRdb, the immuneACCESS table is reduced to in-frame sequences with V and J assigned. These tables do not hold every clone; where another copy was compared, an unresolved V gene accounts for under half, and the others remain unexplained. The sample table records 30,000 to 40,000 clones; roughly 93% of these occur just once. The top ten constitute about an eighth of the sample. Sequencing was performed on PBMCs, taken at tuberculosis diagnosis. These receptor sequences come from an adult with tuberculosis.

The chain joins TRBV5-6 to TRBJ2-7; D remains unclear. The length of the CDR3 is 13 residues. Germline values: CDR1 SGHDT, CDR2 YYEEEE. Trimming shortened V by 3 bases and J by 3 bases, and 10 bases separated the two germline ends. The CDR3 region has the DNA TGTGCCAGCAGCTCCAAGCATTTCTACGAGCAGTACTTC. Amino acid sequence: CASSSKHFYEQYF.

This sequence joins TRBV5-1 and TRBJ2-7; the D is unclear. The CDR3 spans 11 residues. Trimming stripped 0 bases from V and 6 bases from J, with 4 bases between. Germline lookup yields CDR1 SGHRS and CDR2 YFSETQ. The CDR3 DNA sequence: TGCGCCAGCAGCTTGGCCCGCGAGCAGTACTTC. This sequence encodes CASSLAREQYF.